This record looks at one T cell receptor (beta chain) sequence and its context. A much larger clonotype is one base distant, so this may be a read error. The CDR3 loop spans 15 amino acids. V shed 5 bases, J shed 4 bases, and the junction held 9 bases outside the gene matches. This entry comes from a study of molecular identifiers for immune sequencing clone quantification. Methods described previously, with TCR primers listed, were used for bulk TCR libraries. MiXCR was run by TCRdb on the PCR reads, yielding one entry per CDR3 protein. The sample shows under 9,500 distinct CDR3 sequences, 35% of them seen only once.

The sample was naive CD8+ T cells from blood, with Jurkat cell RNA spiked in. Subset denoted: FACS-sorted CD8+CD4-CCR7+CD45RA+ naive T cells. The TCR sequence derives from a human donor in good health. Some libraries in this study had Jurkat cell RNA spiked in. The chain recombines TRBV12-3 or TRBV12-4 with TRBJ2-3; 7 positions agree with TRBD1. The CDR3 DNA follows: TGTGCCAGCAGTCTAACAGGGGTCCTCGCAGATACGCAGTATTTT. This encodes CASSLTGVLADTQYF.